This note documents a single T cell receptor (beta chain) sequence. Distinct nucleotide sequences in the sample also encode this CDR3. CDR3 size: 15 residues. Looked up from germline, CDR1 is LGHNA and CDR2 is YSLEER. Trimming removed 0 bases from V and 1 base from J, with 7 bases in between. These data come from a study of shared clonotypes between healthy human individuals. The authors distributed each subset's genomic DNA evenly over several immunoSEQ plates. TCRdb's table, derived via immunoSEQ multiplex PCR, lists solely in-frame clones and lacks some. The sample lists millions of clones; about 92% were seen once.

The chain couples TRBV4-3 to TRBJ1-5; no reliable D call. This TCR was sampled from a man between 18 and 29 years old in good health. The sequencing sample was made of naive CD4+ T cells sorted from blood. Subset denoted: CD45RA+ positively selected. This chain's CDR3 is CASSQDRGSNQPQHF. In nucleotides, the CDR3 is TGCGCCAGCAGCCAAGATCGAGGAAGCAATCAGCCCCAGCATTTT.